This T cell receptor beta chain is drawn from a study of cytomegalovirus exposure and HLA in healthy donors (dated by TCRdb to about 2017). Concerning the study at large: An earlier analysis of roughly 630 of the donors reported approximately 270 Gb of sequence data and around 110 million unique TCR beta sequences from some 180 million T cells. Across 300 to 500 genotyped donors of the cohort, an average of about 240,000 unique TCR beta nucleotide sequences per donor were sequenced, and 15% to 20% of those sequences were non-productive. An earlier analysis of 587 of the donors used high-throughput TCR beta sequencing to judge whether each TCR beta V gene segment behaved as functional or pseudogenic. Both class I and class II loci were covered by HLA typing, at four-digit resolution. An early release covering over 500 HLA-typed donors comprised about 300 gigabases of sequencing data and around 80 million unique TCR sequences. Rather than drawing on any new phenotypic data, the later analysis identified candidate immune exposures from TCR beta sequences and the way those sequences occurred across donors. Of the approximately 370 genotyped donors, more than 75% were placed in the genetic ancestry cluster associated with self-reported Caucasian donors. All discovery cohort repertoires had been generated on a single sequencing platform. Along with the 666-subject first cohort, a separate validation cohort of approximately 110 different subjects was used. The number of donors typed differed by locus, with roughly 620-640 for A, B, C, DRB1 and DQB1, 522 for DQA1, nearly 610 for DPA1, and under 490 for DPB1. In a later genetic analysis, genome-wide SNP genotypes for 398 of the 666 donors were used, and that subset was treated as a discovery cohort. A later analysis re-analyzed previously published TCR beta repertoires from 550 to 700 donors and added high-resolution HLA genotyping to study TCR occurrence patterns. To predict cytomegalovirus infection status, the study brought together high-throughput TCR immunosequencing, statistical association of individual TCRs with disease status, and machine learning. Four or five DR-DQ haplotypes were handled as single units for association and clustering because linkage in the cohort was strong. The study profiled the T cell repertoires of more than 500 subjects by immunosequencing and related them to cytomegalovirus serostatus. The study aimed to test whether signatures of past pathogen exposure could be identified by cataloging public T cell receptors. Donor age, sex, ethnicity and CMV serostatus were collected together with the repertoire data. Beyond this particular receptor, the publication reports: CMV serostatus was the only immune exposure information available for the cohort. A later genetic analysis associated a missense DCLRE1C variant with V-gene and J-gene trimming of TCR beta chains, and an independent cohort replicated the association. Across donors, most TCR sequences were observed very rarely, whereas some public TCRs were present in many individuals. In a later analysis, TCR association rates were found to vary across HLA loci, with the most associated TCRs seen for DRB1 alleles and the fewest for HLA-C alleles. Only TCR beta chains were sequenced in this cohort, and the absence of alpha or paired-chain data limited detectable features. In an earlier analysis of around 600 of the donors, most TCR beta V segments appeared in productive rearrangements about 90% or about 30% of the time, broadly matching IMGT annotations. Several of the top co-occurrence clusters appeared to be linked to parvovirus B19, influenza, CMV and Epstein-Barr virus, according to a later analysis. The classifier was reported to diagnose cytomegalovirus status with high specificity and sensitivity in both the original and validation cohorts. In a later analysis, some 18,000 TCR beta sequences were associated with specific HLA alleles at a false discovery rate of 0.05. It was suggested by the authors that the approach could potentially be generalized to other disease states and immunological phenotypes. HLA typing was unavailable for some donors at each locus, so association tests used only the typed subset. According to a later analysis, most CMV-associated TCR beta chains appeared to be HLA-restricted, and the HLA associations seemed to be driven largely by CMV exposure. A later analysis found that HLA-associated TCR beta chains were more clonally expanded and had lower generation probabilities than equally common non-associated chains. Correlated functional status among segregating V segments might be attributable to linkage disequilibrium, but an unknown experimental factor could not be ruled out. Roughly uniform sequencing depth across donors was assumed in presence/absence analyses, although this assumption may not hold. In a later genetic analysis, fewer N-insertions in productive TCRs were reported among donors in an Asian-associated ancestry cluster than the roughly 640-donor mean. In the study, some 180 TCR beta chains were listed as associated with cytomegalovirus. When HLA alleles, especially DR and DQ, strongly co-occurred, TCR associations were difficult to assign to individual alleles. A further reported finding was that TCR beta sequences accurately predicted the HLA-A and HLA-B alleles for most subjects in the first cohort. Three of the identified cytomegalovirus-associated TCR beta chains were confirmed in vitro to be specific for cytomegalovirus antigens. Because counts were too low, 15 or so rarely observed V segments, including chromosome 9 orphons, were excluded from the earlier analysis of about 500 of the donors. A cluster of highly shared sequence variants was judged likely to be a technical artifact of the sequencing pipeline. Some IMGT-functional V segments, including TRBV6-2 and TRBV6-3, could not be told apart with the 87-base-pair reads, so those segments were excluded.

For CDR1 and CDR2, the germline V gene lists MDHEN and SYDVKM. There are 12 amino acids in the CDR3, from cysteine to phenylalanine inclusive. Just CDR3 DNA is preserved here, 36 bases in frame from base 1. V and J are trimmed by 8 bases and 6 bases, and the gene matches miss 6 bases of the junction. To prepare the library, the immunoSEQ multiplex PCR assay was applied. For the multiplex PCR, a mixture combining 60 forward primers for TCR Vbeta segments and 13 reverse primers for TCR Jbeta segments was used. Amplification of the CDR3 region of rearranged TCR beta genes was performed with a multiplex PCR assay on genomic DNA. The amplified TCR beta libraries were sequenced on the Illumina HiSeq System as 87-base-pair reads. Turning to the authors' computational methods: Across the 670 or so repertoires, a later analysis counted roughly 84 million unique TCR beta chains, around 11 million of which were shared by at least two donors. Raw reads were error-corrected and collapsed into unique sequences by a nearest-neighbor algorithm in which closely related sequences were merged to remove PCR and sequencing errors. To assign V, D and J gene segments, CDR3 sequences were aligned to IMGT reference sequences. For a sequence to be retained, a match of at least six nucleotides was required to both a V gene segment and a J gene segment. A rearrangement was called productive if the CDR3 had no stop codons and remained in frame with V and J, and every other rearrangement was called non-productive. CDR3 was defined according to IMGT convention as the region running from the second conserved V-encoded cysteine to the conserved J-encoded phenylalanine. The earlier analysis of about 530 of the donors excluded any sequence lacking an unambiguous match to a single V gene segment. In an earlier analysis of 450 to 700 of the donors, V segments were called functional above 56.7% productive rearrangements and were called segregating when the between-donor standard deviation exceeded 5%. A statistical classification framework was built for diagnosing cytomegalovirus status from the catalog of TCR beta chain sequences. In a later analysis, V and J genes were assigned by comparing TCR nucleotide sequences against IMGT/GENE-DB human TR gene sequences. A later analysis assigned CDR3 sequences and most-parsimonious VDJ recombination scenarios with the TCRdist pipeline. In a later analysis, each TCR beta chain was defined by its CDR3 amino acid sequence together with its V-gene family, and reads lacking a unique V-gene family were excluded. A later analysis removed 500 to 600 highly shared, low-generation-probability nucleotide sequences to deal with suspected cross-contamination and a sequencing artifact. In a later analysis, a clonal expansion index for each public chain was calculated from normalized within-repertoire ranks of inferred template counts. In a later analysis, generation probabilities were computed using a VDJ recombination model fitted to out-of-frame rearrangements, and the results were checked against IGoR. A later analysis scored TCR-TCR, TCR-HLA and TCR-CMV co-occurrence with hypergeometric tests, applying a repertoire-size bias correction to TCR pairs. To estimate false discovery rates, a later analysis permuted the HLA or CMV assignments 20 times. In a later analysis, co-occurring TCRs were grouped using DBSCAN, with TCRdist sequence similarity added in when clustering inside HLA-allele-positive subsets. For co-occurrence clustering, repertoires with fewer than 30,000 or more than 120,000 public chains were excluded, along with roughly five repertoires with anomalous nucleotide sharing. TCRdb limited this immuneACCESS table to in-frame rearrangements with V and J called. A share of clones is missing; checked studies link under half to unresolved V genes, and the rest is unexplained. The V and J calls and clone size come from that table; D and trimming were worked out from the DNA. The sample table lists 120,000 or so clones, over 70% of them with a count of one. Approximately 1.2% of the sample comes from the top ten.

The cohort consisted of 600 to 700 healthy bone marrow donors. At the time of sampling, all cohort members were nominally healthy, though unrecorded immune exposures were likely present. The donor tested CMV seronegative and was one of the 352 seronegative cohort members. A peripheral blood sample was provided by each donor, and peripheral blood mononuclear cells were used for TCR beta sequencing. The Qiagen DNeasy Blood Extraction Kit was used to extract genomic DNA from the blood cell samples. This clone was recorded only once. The antigen it binds to is not known. Base-call qualities are not available, and no considerably larger clone is one nucleotide away.

Source material: PBMCs. The receptor's source is a female donor in good health and CMV-seronegative. The chain links TRBV28 with TRBJ2-7, with 8 bases aligning to TRBD2. In nucleotides, the sequence is TGTGCCAGCCGAGCGGGAGTCGGCGAGCAGTACTTC. Translation gives CASRAGVGEQYF.